The 26 T cell receptor beta chains reported below all come from one sample, sequenced in a study of cytomegalovirus exposure and HLA in healthy donors. PCR primers comprised 60 Vbeta and 13 Jbeta primers. Using immunoSEQ multiplex PCR, the repertoire was profiled, and TCRdb retains in-frame clones only, with some absent. In the table there are 99,000 or so clones, 75% to 85% of which are singletons. The sample taken for sequencing was PBMCs. These receptors came from a male donor in good health and CMV-seropositive.

The rearrangement joins TRBV10-1 to TRBJ1-5, with D unclear. Trimming took 4 bases from V and 6 from J, leaving 10 bases between them. This CDR3 is 13 amino acids long. Germline V lookup: CDR1 WNHNN, CDR2 SYGVQD (reference sequence). In DNA form, the CDR3 reads TGCGCCAGCAGTGCGGCGCGAGGTCAGCCCCAGCATTTT. It translates to CASSAARGQPQHF.

V is TRBV4-1 and J is TRBJ1-3; D is possibly TRBD1 (6 bases). In germline, CDR1 is MGHRA, CDR2 YSYEKL. The CDR3 is made up of 17 amino acids. V was clipped by 0 bases and J by 0 bases, with 12 bases between them. CDR3 nucleotides: TGCGCCAGCAGCCAAGATGGAGACAGGTACTCTGGAAACACCATATATTTT. Translating gives CASSQDGDRYSGNTIYF.

This clone has only a few counts. Other nucleotide sequences from this sample produce the same CDR3. The chain combines TRBV27 with TRBJ1-1; the D gene is possibly TRBD1 (5 bases). The germline gives CDR1 MNHEY, CDR2 SMNVEV (reference sequence). The length of the CDR3 is 14 residues. The ends were cut back, 2 bases at V and 2 bases at J, with 9 bases in the middle. The chain's CDR3 is CASSLSRGNTEAFF. CDR3 in DNA: TGTGCCAGCAGTTTAAGTAGGGGAAACACTGAAGCTTTCTTT.

V usage is TRBV15 and J usage is TRBJ2-1; tentative D call: TRBD1 (6 bases). Germline-derived CDR1 and CDR2 are LNHNV and YYDKDF (reference sequence). This CDR3 has 12 amino acids. The germline V and J ends were trimmed by 6 bases and 12 bases, with 15 bases remaining between them. CDR3 sequence (DNA): TGTGCCACCAGTCACCGGGACAAGGGGCAGTTCTTC. It specifies CATSHRDKGQFF.

V usage is TRBV27 and J usage is TRBJ2-5, with 14 bases matching TRBD2. The CDR3 has 17 residues. V shed 5 bases, J shed 2 bases, and the junction held 7 bases outside the gene matches. CDR1 is MNHEY, CDR2 SMNVEV, per germline (reference sequence). The DNA for the CDR3 is TGTGCCAGCAGTATACTGACTAGCGGGGGGGCTCAAGAGACCCAGTACTTC. Its protein product is CASSILTSGGAQETQYF.

This sequence joins TRBV5-1 and TRBJ2-2; a possible D gene is TRBD2 (5 bases). V was pared by 0 bases and J by 4 bases, with 19 bases between. The CDR3 totals 18 residues. CDR1 and CDR2 (germline): SGHRS, YFSETQ. Here the CDR3 reads CASSLAEGWERSTGELFF. DNA for the CDR3: TGCGCCAGCAGCTTGGCTGAGGGTTGGGAAAGGAGCACCGGGGAGCTGTTTTTT.

The chain carries TRBV9 and TRBJ2-1; weak D call: TRBD2 (5 bases). V dropped 1 base and J dropped 7 bases, with 12 bases sitting between them. The germline V gene encodes CDR1 SGDLS and CDR2 YYNGEE. The CDR3 totals 14 residues. Here the CDR3 reads CASSVNLARNEQFF. CDR3 DNA: TGTGCCAGCAGCGTAAATCTAGCCAGGAATGAGCAGTTCTTC. The full variable domain, rest sourced from reference TRBV9 and TRBJ2-1, is DSGVTQTPKHLITATGQRVTLRCSPRSGDLSVYWYQQSLDQGLQFLIQYYNGEERAKGNILERFSAQQFPDLHSELNLSSLELGDSALYFCASSVNLARNEQFFGPGTRLTVL.

This clone was counted a few times. V gene TRBV6-1 combines with J gene TRBJ1-2; 9 bases agree with TRBD1. V lost 2 bases to trimming and J lost 5 bases; unmatched junction nucleotides: 12. CDR1 is MNHNS and CDR2 is SASEGT in the germline V gene. The CDR3 contains 17 residues. CDR3 protein: CASSEIPPAQGAYGYTF. DNA of the CDR3: TGTGCCAGCAGTGAAATCCCCCCAGCACAGGGGGCATATGGCTACACCTTC.

This clone was recorded once. This chain connects TRBV29-1 to TRBJ2-6; TRBD1 might be the D (6 bases). This CDR3 spans 14 amino acids. CDR1 is SQVTM and CDR2 is ANQGSEA in the germline V gene. Trimming removed 6 bases from V and 4 bases from J, with 13 bases in between. The CDR3 DNA reads as TGCAGCGTGGAGCCAGGGGTCGGGGCCAACGTCCTGACTTTC. Translating gives CSVEPGVGANVLTF.

This sequence joins TRBV9 and TRBJ2-5; 11 nucleotides line up with TRBD2. The length of the CDR3 is 17 residues. The V gene's germline CDR1 is SGDLS and CDR2 YYNGEE. J lost 4 bases, V lost 4 bases, and 12 bases had no gene match. Here the CDR3 DNA reads TGTGCCAGCAGCAGATCGACTAGCGGGGTTATAGGAGAGACCCAGTACTTC. It yields the protein CASSRSTSGVIGETQYF.

The V gene is TRBV4-1, the J gene TRBJ2-1; TRBD2 agrees at 12 bases. After removal of 3 bases from V and 8 bases from J, the junction contained 5 bases not matched to a gene. Germline V CDR1 and CDR2: MGHRA, YSYEKL. There are 15 residues in the CDR3. This CDR3 reads CASSHLAGGPYEQFF. For the CDR3, the DNA is TGCGCCAGCAGCCACCTAGCGGGGGGGCCGTATGAGCAGTTCTTC.

The chain employs TRBV4-3 and TRBJ2-2; D not certain. Germline loops: CDR1 LGHNA, CDR2 YSLEER. This CDR3 spans 14 amino acids. V lost 1 base to trimming and J lost 0 bases, with 3 bases between them. The CDR3 DNA reads as TGCGCCAGCAGCCAAGGTACGAACACCGGGGAGCTGTTTTTT. It translates to CASSQGTNTGELFF.

This clone turned up a few times. The chain joins TRBV6-5 to TRBJ2-7; 10 nucleotides align to TRBD2. Germline V CDR1 and CDR2: MNHEY, SVGAGI. The CDR3 runs 13 residues. The trim removed 8 bases at V and 2 bases at J, leaving 3 bases unmatched. CDR3 DNA sequence: TGTGCCAGCTCTCTAGCGGGGGCCTACGAGCAGTACTTC. Translating gives CASSLAGAYEQYF.

The gene calls are TRBV7-2 and TRBJ2-3; 8 bases map to TRBD2. The J segment lost 4 bases and the V segment lost 5 bases, leaving 8 bases of the junction unmatched. Germline values: CDR1 SGHTA, CDR2 FQGNSA. The CDR3 extends over 15 amino acids. DNA of the CDR3: TGTGCCAGCAGCAGCGGGGGTAGCGGGTCAGATACGCAGTATTTT. Amino acid sequence: CASSSGGSGSDTQYF.

The V gene is TRBV5-4, the J gene TRBJ2-3; 14 bases line up with TRBD2. The CDR3 totals 17 residues. The germline V gene encodes CDR1 SGHNT and CDR2 YYREEE (reference sequence). Trimming took 3 bases from V and 1 from J; bases not matched to a gene: 4. CDR3 region: CASSSPTSGGGTDTQYF. For the CDR3, the DNA is TGTGCCAGCAGCTCGCCGACTAGCGGGGGGGGCACAGATACGCAGTATTTT. The whole variable domain, filled in from reference TRBV5-4 and TRBJ2-3, reads ETGVTQSPTHLIKTRGQQVTLRCSSQSGHNTVSWYQQALGQGPQFIFQYYREEENGRGNFPPRFSGLQFPNYSSELNVNALELDDSALYLCASSSPTSGGGTDTQYFGPGTRLTVL.

CDR3 amino acids: CASSQGANTGELFF. The CDR3 nucleotides read TGTGCCAGCAGCCAGGGCGCGAACACCGGGGAGCTGTTTTTT. The chain uses TRBV4-2 and TRBJ2-2; D not certain. Trimming took 3 bases from V and 0 from J, leaving 5 bases between them. Germline V gene data show CDR1 as LGHNA and CDR2 as YNFKEQ. CDR3 length: 14 amino acids.

This chain uses TRBV7-8 with TRBJ1-3; TRBD1 matches 11 bases. Germline loops: CDR1 SGHVS, CDR2 FQNEAQ. J gave up 0 bases and V 5 bases, and 6 bases lay outside the gene matches. The CDR3 has 17 amino acids. Here the CDR3 reads CASSPGQGGSSGNTIYF. DNA of the CDR3: TGTGCCAGCAGCCCGGGACAGGGGGGAAGCTCTGGAAACACCATATATTTT.

The chain recombines TRBV10-2 with TRBJ1-4; TRBD1 might be the D (5 bases). The germline CDR1 and CDR2 sequences are WSHSY and SAAADI. Deletions cut 3 bases from V and 8 bases from J, with 16 bases between. The CDR3 covers 15 residues. The CDR3 reads CASSEGEGQWEKLFF. The CDR3 DNA sequence: TGCGCCAGCAGTGAAGGGGAGGGCCAATGGGAAAAACTGTTTTTT.

The chain is built from TRBV2 and TRBJ1-4; D is unresolved. Per the germline V gene, CDR1 is SNHLY and CDR2 is FYNNEI. The CDR3 length is 19 residues. The V gene lost 2 bases and the J gene lost 0 bases, with 19 bases spanning the gap. CDR3 protein: CASSESAPGSSATNEKLFF. CDR3 in DNA: TGTGCCAGCAGTGAATCGGCCCCCGGGAGTAGTGCAACTAATGAAAAACTGTTTTTT.

The chain recombines TRBV30 with TRBJ2-3; 7 bases are a match to TRBD2. The CDR3 extends over 15 amino acids. From germline, CDR1 is GTSNPN and CDR2 SVGIG (reference sequence). The V gene end was trimmed by 6 bases and the J gene end by 3 bases; junction bases not matched to a gene: 12. The CDR3, as DNA: TGTGCCTGCCCCAGCCCCTCGGGGGGAACAGATACGCAGTATTTT. Translated, it gives CACPSPSGGTDTQYF. Full variable domain (remainder filled in from reference TRBV30 and TRBJ2-3): SQTIHQWPATLVQPVGSPLSLECTVEGTSNPNLYWYRQAAGRGLQLLFYSVGIGQISSEVPQNLSASRPQDRQFILSSKKLLLSDSGFYLCACPSPSGGTDTQYFGPGTRLTVL.

This chain joins TRBV15 and TRBJ1-5; the D gene is possibly TRBD1 (6 bases). The V end was cut by 0 bases, the J end by 2 bases, with 8 bases between. This CDR3 spans 15 amino acids. CDR1 LNHNV and CDR2 YYDKDF come from the germline V gene (reference sequence). This CDR3 is CATSRDRTGNQPQHF. The DNA for the CDR3 is TGTGCCACCAGCAGAGATCGGACAGGCAATCAGCCCCAGCATTTT.

The chain employs TRBV9 and TRBJ1-1; 10 nucleotides match TRBD1. CDR3 length equals 14 residues. Germline CDR1 reads SGDLS; CDR2 reads YYNGEE. V shed 4 bases and J 5 bases; nucleotides not matched to a gene: 5. The CDR3 DNA sequence: TGTGCCAGCAGCCCCGGGACAGGGGAAACTGAAGCTTTCTTT. It translates to CASSPGTGETEAFF.

The V gene is TRBV7-8, the J gene TRBJ2-1, with 11 bases aligning to TRBD2. V gave up 5 bases and J gave up 1 base; unmatched junction bases: 10. This CDR3 has 18 residues. Germline V gives CDR1 SGHVS, CDR2 FQNEAQ. CDR3 coding DNA: TGTGCCAGCAGCGTTGGTCTAGCGGGGGGACCTTCCTACAATGAGCAGTTCTTC. This gives the protein CASSVGLAGGPSYNEQFF.

V usage is TRBV15 and J usage is TRBJ1-1; a weak D match, TRBD1 (5 bases). CDR1 is LNHNV and CDR2 is YYDKDF in the germline V gene (reference sequence). Between the trimmed V and J ends, which lost 6 bases and 0 bases, there was a span of 11 bases. The CDR3 runs to 14 residues. This CDR3 is CATRKAGVNTEAFF. In DNA, the CDR3 is TGTGCCACCAGAAAGGCGGGGGTGAACACTGAAGCTTTCTTT.

The genes are TRBV5-1 and TRBJ2-1; 8 positions match TRBD2. The V gene's germline CDR1 is SGHRS and CDR2 YFSETQ. The V gene end was trimmed by 7 bases and the J gene end by 3 bases; junction bases not matched to a gene: 6. This CDR3 comprises 14 residues. The CDR3 region is CASGGGLVYNEQFF. The CDR3 DNA is TGCGCCAGCGGCGGGGGGTTGGTCTACAATGAGCAGTTCTTC.

On this clone itself: The junction differs from germline at one of its ends, possibly a read error. The identical CDR3 is also encoded by other nucleotide sequences in the sample. The V gene is TRBV30, the J gene TRBJ1-6; D may be TRBD1 (5 bases). The CDR3 spans 15 residues. Germline lookup yields CDR1 GTSNPN and CDR2 SVGIG (reference sequence). The chain's CDR3 is CAWDHRSSYNSPLHF. CDR3 DNA sequence: TGTGCCTGGGACCACAGGAGCTCCTATAATTCCCCCCTCCACTTT.